A selection of T cell receptor beta chains follows, all from one sample in a study of cytomegalovirus exposure and HLA in healthy donors. Data came from immunoSEQ multiplex PCR; TCRdb stores just in-frame clones and leaves some out. The table for this sample gives tens of thousands of clones. Source material: PBMCs. The receptors come from a woman aged 40 to 50 in good health and CMV-seropositive. The CDR3 runs from the conserved cysteine through the conserved F or W. D genes are given only for firm matches. Expanded clones are given a class, and other clones once, few, many or no size at all.

size | J | D | V | DNA | CDR3
. | TRBJ1-1 | . | TRBV4-1 | TGCGCCAGCAGCCAAACAGGGTTCACTGAAGCTTTCTTT | CASSQTGFTEAFF
. | TRBJ2-3 | TRBD2 | TRBV7-8 | TGTGCCAGCAGCTTAGCGGAGCGGGGGGGCACAGATACGCAGTATTTT | CASSLAERGGTDTQYF
. | TRBJ2-3 | TRBD1 | TRBV14 | TGTGCCAGCAGCTCGACCAAACCGGGACAGGGGTCTTTGGGAACGCAGTATTTT | CASSSTKPGQGSLGTQYF
. | TRBJ1-6 | . | TRBV25-1 | TGTGCCAGCAGTGAACCCGGGATTCATAATTCACCCCTCCACTTT | CASSEPGIHNSPLHF
. | TRBJ2-3 | TRBD1 | TRBV18 | TGTGCCAGCTCACCGGGTGCAGGGGGAGATACGCAGTATTTT | CASSPGAGGDTQYF
. | TRBJ1-1 | . | TRBV5-6 | TGTGCCAGCAGCTGGGGGAGGTCTGAAGCTTTCTTT | CASSWGRSEAFF
medium-sized | TRBJ2-7 | TRBD1 | TRBV5-6 | TGTGCCAGCAGCGATGGGACAGCCGGGCCGTACGAGCAGTACTTC | CASSDGTAGPYEQYF
. | TRBJ2-1 | . | TRBV9 | TGTGCCAGCAGCGTAGATAGTGGTTCCTACAATGAGCAGTTCTTC | CASSVDSGSYNEQFF
. | TRBJ1-1 | . | TRBV9 | TGTGCCAGCACCCTGGGACAGAACACTGAAGCTTTCTTT | CASTLGQNTEAFF
. | TRBJ2-6 | . | TRBV7-2 | TGTGCCAGCAGCTTCCTTTCAGGGCCTGGGGCCAACGTCCTGACTTTC | CASSFLSGPGANVLTF
. | TRBJ1-5 | TRBD1 | TRBV2 | TGTGCCAGCAGGAAGGACAGGGGCAATCAGCCCCAGCATTTT | CASRKDRGNQPQHF